This paragraph covers one T cell receptor (beta chain) sequence. No antigen is known for it. In TCRdb, the 5' RACE reads were re-called with MiXCR into one record per CDR3 protein. The table includes some 49,000 distinct CDR3 sequences, around 13% detected once. This entry is derived from a study of neurological immune-mediated disorders. Specified time point: longitudinal time-point 2. V was clipped by 0 bases and J by 4 bases; unmatched bases: 5. CDR3 length equals 15 residues. Germline CDR1 reads SGHRS; CDR2 reads YFSETQ. Broader study findings: TCR clonal expansion peaked in HTLV-1-associated myelopathy patients and was lowest in multiple sclerosis patients.

Input material: PBMCs. The chain recombines TRBV5-1 with TRBJ1-1; 8 nucleotides line up with TRBD1. This clonotype was obtained from a male donor with HTLV-1-associated myelopathy (HAM/TSP). The CDR3 protein is CASSLAQGAGTEAFF. Written as DNA, the CDR3 is TGCGCCAGCAGCTTGGCCCAGGGGGCCGGCACTGAAGCTTTCTTT.